This T cell receptor beta chain stems from a study of shared clonotypes between healthy human individuals. Broader study findings: Only blood was sampled, and tissue TCR repertoires likely differ from blood ones.

A note on this clone: Its antigen is still unknown.

Libraries were prepared by immunoSEQ multiplex PCR; TCRdb keeps only in-frame clonotypes and omits some of them. Of millions of clones listed, approximately 95% were seen once; the top ten hold approximately 0.4%. Germline V gene data show CDR1 as SGHRS and CDR2 as YFSETQ. The ends were cut back, 0 bases at V and 6 bases at J, with 23 bases in the middle. The CDR3 totals 18 residues. The sequencing input was naive CD4+ T cells from PBMCs. The sample's subset: CD45RA+ positively selected. The source is a man aged 18 to 29 in good health. Some clones in this sample may be carry-over from other donors' samples. This chain joins TRBV5-1 and TRBJ2-3; D is tentatively TRBD1 or TRBD2 (7 bases each). CDR3 sequence: CASSLVKGAGVTVDTQYF. CDR3 nucleotides: TGCGCCAGCAGCTTGGTTAAGGGGGCGGGAGTAACGGTTGATACGCAGTATTTT.